These 8 T cell receptor beta chains came from one sample sequenced in a study of T cells in Graves' hyperthyroidism and ophthalmopathy. Amplification of TCR beta CDR3 regions used RNA as the template. TCR CDR3 regions were first amplified by RT-PCR with HTBI primers. TCRdb redid the calling of the multiplex PCR reads with MiXCR, one entry per CDR3 protein. The sample lists roughly 160,000 distinct CDR3 sequences; over 8% were seen once. Sequences were obtained from blood. The receptors were sampled from a woman under 30 with Graves' hyperthyroidism that later progressed to Graves' ophthalmopathy.

This clonotype has at least ten counts. This chain uses TRBV7-2 with TRBJ2-7; D is unclear. Germline V lookup: CDR1 SGHTA, CDR2 FQGNSA. The CDR3 runs 13 residues. V was cut by 3 bases and J by 6 bases, with 12 bases left in between. In DNA form, the CDR3 reads TGTGCCAGCAGCTTCTCCTCTAGTTTCGAGCAGTACTTC. Amino acids: CASSFSSSFEQYF.

This clonotype was counted many times. The genes are TRBV27 and TRBJ1-5, with TRBD1 as a possible D gene (5 bases). The V gene lost 2 bases and the J gene lost 2 bases, with 13 bases spanning the gap. Looked up from germline, CDR1 is MNHEY and CDR2 is SMNVEV (reference sequence). This CDR3 comprises 16 residues. The CDR3: CASSLEGRVGNQPQHF. The DNA for the CDR3 is TGTGCCAGCAGTTTAGAGGGGAGGGTCGGCAATCAGCCCCAGCATTTT.

This clonotype has ten or more counts. The V gene is TRBV7-2, the J gene TRBJ1-1, with D possibly TRBD1 on 6 matching bases. Per germline, CDR1 SGHTA and CDR2 FQGNSA. Deletions cut 1 base from V and 4 bases from J, with 10 bases between. The CDR3 sequence is 14 residues long. The CDR3 sequence is CASSLGQGTTEAFF. CDR3 coding DNA: TGTGCCAGCAGCTTAGGTCAGGGGACCACTGAAGCTTTCTTT. The complete variable domain, with remaining parts taken from reference TRBV7-2 and TRBJ1-1, reads GAGVSQSPSNKVTEKGKDVELRCDPISGHTALYWYRQSLGQGLEFLIYFQGNSAPDKSGLPSDRFSAERTGGSVSTLTIQRTQQEDSAVYLCASSLGQGTTEAFFGQGTRLTVV.

About this clonotype itself: A much more abundant neighbour one base away suggests this may be a read error. The chain has TRBV20-1 and TRBJ2-1, with D possibly matching TRBD2 (5 bases). Germline V CDR1 and CDR2: DFQATT, SNEGSKA (reference sequence). CDR3 length: 12 residues. For the CDR3, the DNA is TGCAGTGCTAGAGTGGTCCGGGATGAGCAGCTCTTC. This encodes CSARVVRDEQLF.

This clonotype has a count of ten or more. V gene TRBV9 combines with J gene TRBJ2-3, with 7 bases matching TRBD2. The CDR3 spans 15 residues. The V and J ends lost 0 bases and 3 bases, in that order; junction bases with no gene match: 4. Looked up from germline, CDR1 is SGDLS and CDR2 is YYNGEE. CDR3 amino acids: CASSVEGEGTDTQYF. The DNA of the CDR3 is TGTGCCAGCAGCGTAGAAGGGGAGGGAACAGATACGCAGTATTTT. Supplemented by reference TRBV9 and TRBJ2-3, the full variable domain reads DSGVTQTPKHLITATGQRVTLRCSPRSGDLSVYWYQQSLDQGLQFLIQYYNGEERAKGNILERFSAQQFPDLHSELNLSSLELGDSALYFCASSVEGEGTDTQYFGPGTRLTVL.

In its sample, this clonotype was seen many times. V usage is TRBV27 and J usage is TRBJ2-1, with 9 bases aligning to TRBD2. CDR1 and CDR2 from the germline V gene are MNHEY and SMNVEV (reference sequence). J lost 2 bases, V lost 5 bases, and 10 bases had no gene match. The CDR3 is 17 amino acids. The CDR3 protein is CASSISHLAGPYNEQFF. CDR3 bases: TGTGCCAGCAGTATCTCCCACCTAGCGGGACCCTACAATGAGCAGTTCTTC.

V is TRBV12-3 or TRBV12-4 and J is TRBJ2-3, with D possibly matching TRBD2 (6 bases). The CDR3 is made up of 15 amino acids. Trimming removed 2 bases at V and 1 base at J, with 10 bases between. This chain's CDR3 is CASSLRASGTDTQYF. In nucleotides, the CDR3 is TGTGCCAGCAGTTTAAGGGCTAGCGGCACAGATACGCAGTATTTT.

The V gene is TRBV19, the J gene TRBJ1-4; possibly TRBD1 for D (6 bases). Germline V gives CDR1 LNHDA, CDR2 SQIVND (reference sequence). Trimming left V 4 bases short and J 4 bases short, with 13 bases between. The CDR3 runs to 15 residues. CDR3 region: CASSTGQYLNEKLFF. DNA of the CDR3: TGTGCCAGTAGTACCGGACAGTATCTTAATGAAAAACTGTTTTTT. The complete variable domain, with remaining parts taken from reference TRBV19 and TRBJ1-4, reads DGGITQSPKYLFRKEGQNVTLSCEQNLNHDAMYWYRQDPGQGLRLIYYSQIVNDFQKGDIAEGYSVSREKKESFPLTVTSAQKNPTAFYLCASSTGQYLNEKLFFGSGTQLSVL.